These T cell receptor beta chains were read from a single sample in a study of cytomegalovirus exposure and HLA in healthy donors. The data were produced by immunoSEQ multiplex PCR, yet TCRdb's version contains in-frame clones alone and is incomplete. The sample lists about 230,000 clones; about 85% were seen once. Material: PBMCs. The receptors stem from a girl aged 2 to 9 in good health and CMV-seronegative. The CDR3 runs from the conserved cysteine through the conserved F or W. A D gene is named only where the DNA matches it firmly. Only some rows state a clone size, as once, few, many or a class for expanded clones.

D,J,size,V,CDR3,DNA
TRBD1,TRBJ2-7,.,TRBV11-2,CASSLISTGGAYEQYF,TGTGCCAGCAGCTTAATATCGACAGGGGGTGCCTACGAGCAGTACTTC
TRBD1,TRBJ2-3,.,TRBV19,CASSLGQGKTDTQYF,TGTGCCAGTAGTTTGGGACAGGGGAAGACAGATACGCAGTATTTT
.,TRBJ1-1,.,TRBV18,CASSPPGGQTGRNTEAFF,TGTGCCAGCTCACCACCGGGTGGACAAACAGGGAGGAACACTGAAGCTTTCTTT
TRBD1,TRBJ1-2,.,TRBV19,CASRSQGASGYTF,TGTGCCAGTAGGAGCCAGGGGGCGTCGGGCTACACCTTC
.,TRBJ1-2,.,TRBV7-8,CASSFQQGSYGYTF,TGTGCCAGCAGCTTTCAACAGGGTAGCTATGGCTACACCTTC
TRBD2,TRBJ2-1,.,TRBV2,CASIQLAGGANEQFF,TGTGCCAGCATTCAACTAGCGGGAGGGGCTAATGAGCAGTTCTTC
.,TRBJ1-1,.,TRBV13,CASSYYSGRGAFF,TGTGCCAGCAGCTACTATTCGGGGAGAGGAGCTTTCTTT
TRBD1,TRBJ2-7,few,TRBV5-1,CASSPDRLSYEQYF,TGCGCCAGCAGCCCGGACAGGCTCTCCTACGAGCAGTACTTC
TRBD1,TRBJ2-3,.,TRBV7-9,CASSLVGQGYTDTQYF,TGTGCCAGCAGCTTAGTGGGACAGGGATACACAGATACGCAGTATTTT
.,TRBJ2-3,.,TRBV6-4,CASSDSKGLERDTQYF,TGTGCCAGCAGTGACTCGAAAGGGCTCGAGCGGGATACGCAGTATTTT
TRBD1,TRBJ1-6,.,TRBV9,CASSVLGQENSPLHF,TGTGCCAGCAGCGTATTAGGACAGGAGAATTCACCCCTCCACTTT
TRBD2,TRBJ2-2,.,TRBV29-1,CSALTSEGNTGELFF,TGCAGCGCCCTAACTAGCGAGGGGAACACCGGGGAGCTGTTTTTT
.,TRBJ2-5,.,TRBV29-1,CSVLLVQETQYF,TGCAGCGTTCTACTAGTCCAAGAGACCCAGTACTTC
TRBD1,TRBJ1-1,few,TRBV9,CASSPRTGESTEAFF,TGTGCCAGCAGCCCTAGGACAGGGGAGTCCACTGAAGCTTTCTTT
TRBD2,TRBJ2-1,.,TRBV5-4,CASSLYSGSRNEQFF,TGTGCCAGCAGCTTGTATAGCGGGAGCAGGAATGAGCAGTTCTTC
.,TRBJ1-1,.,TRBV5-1,CASSLIRGANTEAFF,TGCGCCAGCAGCTTGATACGGGGGGCGAACACTGAAGCTTTCTTT
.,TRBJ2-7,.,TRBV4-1,CASSRNRDTYYEQYF,TGCGCCAGCAGCCGAAACCGGGACACATACTACGAGCAGTACTTC
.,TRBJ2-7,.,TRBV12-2,CASRARAGRITTGGSEQYF,TGTGCAAGTCGCGCGCGGGCGGGGAGGATTACAACGGGGGGTAGCGAGCAGTACTTC
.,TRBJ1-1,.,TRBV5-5,CASSVPQGSVTEAFF,TGTGCCAGCAGCGTTCCACAGGGTAGTGTGACTGAAGCTTTCTTT
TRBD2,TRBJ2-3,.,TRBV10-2,CASRERGYTDTQYF,TGCGCCAGCAGAGAGCGGGGGTACACAGATACGCAGTATTTT
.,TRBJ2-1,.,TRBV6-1,CASRDSFGVLQQFF,TGTGCCAGCAGGGACTCGTTCGGAGTGTTGCAGCAGTTCTTC
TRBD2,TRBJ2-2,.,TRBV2,CASRLRTFGVGGVASNTGELFF,TGTGCCAGTAGGCTCCGCACGTTCGGGGTGGGGGGGGTAGCGTCGAACACCGGGGAGCTGTTTTTT
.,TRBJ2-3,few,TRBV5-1,CASSRSTDTQYF,TGCGCCAGCAGCCGTAGCACAGATACGCAGTATTTT
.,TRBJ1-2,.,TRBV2,CASSGGYKDGDGYTF,TGTGCCAGCAGTGGGGGCTACAAGGATGGTGATGGCTACACCTTC
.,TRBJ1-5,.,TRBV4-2,CASSQDGQGLYQPQHF,TGTGCCAGCAGCCAAGATGGGCAGGGGCTCTATCAGCCCCAGCATTTT
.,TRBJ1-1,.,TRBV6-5,CASSYDDRMNTEAFF,TGTGCCAGCAGTTACGATGACAGGATGAACACTGAAGCTTTCTTT
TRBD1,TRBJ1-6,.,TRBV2,CASSPIPGTGGSPLHF,TGTGCCAGCAGCCCGATCCCCGGGACAGGAGGATCACCCCTCCACTTT
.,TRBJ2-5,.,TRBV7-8,CASSLTQRETQYF,TGTGCCAGCAGCTTGACTCAGCGAGAGACCCAGTACTTC
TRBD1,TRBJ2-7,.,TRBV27,CASSLSLTGPYEQYF,TGTGCCAGCAGTTTATCTTTGACAGGGCCCTACGAGCAGTACTTC
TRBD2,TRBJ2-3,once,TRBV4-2,CASSQDPDGGARYTQYF,TGTGCCAGCAGCCAAGATCCAGACGGGGGGGCTCGTTATACGCAGTATTTT
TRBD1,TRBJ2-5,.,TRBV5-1,CASSFPGQQETQYF,TGCGCCAGCAGCTTCCCGGGACAGCAAGAGACCCAGTACTTC
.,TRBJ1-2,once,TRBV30,CAWSVRVLGYTF,TGTGCCTGGAGTGTACGGGTTCTTGGCTACACCTTC
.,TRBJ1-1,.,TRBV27,CASSPSGSTEAFF,TGTGCCAGCAGTCCATCGGGGAGCACTGAAGCTTTCTTT
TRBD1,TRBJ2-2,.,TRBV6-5,CASSSTGVWPGELFF,TGTGCCAGCAGTTCTACAGGGGTATGGCCCGGGGAGCTGTTTTTT
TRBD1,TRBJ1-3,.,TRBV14,CASSQLGQGGNTIYF,TGTGCCAGCAGCCAACTGGGACAGGGAGGGAACACCATATATTTT
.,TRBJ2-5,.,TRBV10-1,CASSESQGRQETQYF,TGCGCCAGCAGTGAGTCGCAGGGGCGCCAAGAGACCCAGTACTTC
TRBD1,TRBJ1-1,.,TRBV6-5,CASSYPRGLGAFF,TGTGCCAGCAGTTACCCCAGGGGGCTTGGAGCTTTCTTT
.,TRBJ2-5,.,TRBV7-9,CASSLAAQQETQYF,TGTGCCAGCAGCTTAGCGGCCCAGCAAGAGACCCAGTACTTC
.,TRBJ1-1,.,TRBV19,CATTSRTSNTEAFF,TGTGCCACTACATCTCGGACATCTAACACTGAAGCTTTCTTT
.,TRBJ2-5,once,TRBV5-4,CASRPDGETQYF,TGTGCCAGCAGACCCGACGGGGAGACCCAGTACTTC
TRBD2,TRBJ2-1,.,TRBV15,CATSVQLVGGENEQFF,TGTGCCACCAGCGTACAACTAGTGGGGGGGGAAAATGAGCAGTTCTTC
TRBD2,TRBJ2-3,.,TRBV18,CASSPRAGGTDTQYF,TGTGCCAGCTCACCACGAGCGGGAGGGACAGATACGCAGTATTTT
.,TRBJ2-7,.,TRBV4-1,CASSQDGRSYEQYF,TGCGCCAGCAGCCAAGATGGCAGGTCCTACGAGCAGTACTTC
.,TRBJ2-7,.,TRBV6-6,CASSFPLSGSYEQYF,TGTGCCAGCAGTTTCCCCTTGTCGGGGTCCTACGAGCAGTACTTC
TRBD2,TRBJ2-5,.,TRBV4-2,CASSQERSGGAFEETQYF,TGTGCCAGCAGCCAAGAAAGAAGCGGGGGGGCATTCGAGGAGACCCAGTACTTC
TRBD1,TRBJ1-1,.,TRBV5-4,CASSPQPQGATRTEAFF,TGTGCCAGCAGCCCTCAGCCACAGGGGGCGACGCGCACTGAAGCTTTCTTT
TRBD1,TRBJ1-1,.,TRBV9,CASSVERGRGTEAFF,TGTGCCAGCAGCGTAGAAAGGGGGCGAGGGACTGAAGCTTTCTTT
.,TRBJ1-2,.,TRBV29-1,CSVDGLGSSYTF,TGCAGCGTTGACGGACTCGGGAGTAGTTACACCTTC
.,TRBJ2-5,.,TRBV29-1,CSVQLGRTQYF,TGCAGCGTCCAGCTCGGGAGAACCCAGTACTTC
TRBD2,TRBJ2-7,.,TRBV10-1,CASSVAGLSYEQYF,TGCGCCAGCAGTGTAGCGGGATTATCCTACGAGCAGTACTTC
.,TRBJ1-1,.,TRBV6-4,CPPKGHFAEAFF,TGTCCCCCGAAGGGGCACTTCGCGGAAGCTTTCTTT
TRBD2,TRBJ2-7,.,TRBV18,CASSPPLAGSHEQYF,TGTGCCAGCTCACCACCTCTAGCGGGGTCTCACGAGCAGTACTTC
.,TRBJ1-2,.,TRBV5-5,CASSLGVRQATYGYTF,TGTGCCAGCAGCTTGGGGGTCCGACAGGCCACCTATGGCTACACCTTC
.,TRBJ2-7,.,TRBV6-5,CATAATGTYEQYF,TGTGCCACCGCTGCGACAGGCACCTACGAGCAGTACTTC
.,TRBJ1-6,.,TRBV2,CASGTYNSPLHF,TGTGCCAGCGGGACATATAATTCACCCCTCCACTTT
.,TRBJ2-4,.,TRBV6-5,CASSYGGPKNIQYF,TGTGCCAGCAGTTACGGAGGGCCCAAAAACATTCAGTACTTC
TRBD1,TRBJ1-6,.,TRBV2,CASSDGTGQNSPLHF,TGTGCCAGCAGTGATGGGACAGGGCAAAATTCACCCCTCCACTTT
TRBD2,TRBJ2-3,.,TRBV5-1,CASSPGTSGSPDTQYF,TGCGCCAGCAGCCCTGGGACTAGCGGGAGCCCCGATACGCAGTATTTT
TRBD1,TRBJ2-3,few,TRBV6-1,CASSDRGSGADTQYF,TGTGCCAGCAGTGACAGGGGGTCGGGCGCAGATACGCAGTATTTT